Listed here are 10 T cell receptor beta chains from one sample, sequenced in a study of human T cells and chemical hapten exposure. TCRdb processed the RACE reads anew with MiXCR; each CDR3 protein has one entry. The sample yields fewer than 95,000 distinct CDR3 sequences, approximately 11% seen once. Time point denoted: patch test 2, 6 weeks after DPC sensitization. Treatment described: therapeutic diphenylcyclopropenone sensitization with weekly scalp DPC. Sequenced material: whole blood, taken in connection with sensitization to the hapten diphenylcyclopropenone (DPC). The source is a man aged 35 to 55 with alopecia areata. Some clones in this sample may be carry-over from other donors' samples.

V gene TRBV5-8 combines with J gene TRBJ2-7; 11 nucleotides agree with TRBD2. V was clipped by 3 bases and J by 0 bases; unmatched bases: 2. This CDR3 has 15 residues. The germline CDR1 and CDR2 sequences are SGHTS and YDEGEE. The CDR3 coding sequence is TGTGCCAGCAGCTGGGGACTAGCGGACTCCTACGAGCAGTACTTC. This codes for CASSWGLADSYEQYF. Based on the CDR3 plus reference TRBV5-8 and TRBJ2-7, the full variable domain is EAGVTQSPTHLIKTRGQQATLRCSPISGHTSVYWYQQALGLGLQFLLWYDEGEERNRGNFPPRFSGRQFPNYSSELNVNALELEDSALYLCASSWGLADSYEQYFGPGTRLTVT.

This clonotype was found a few times. The chain has TRBV29-1 and TRBJ2-3; weak D call: TRBD1 (6 bases). Trimming removed 2 bases at V and 4 bases at J, with 19 bases between. Germline assignment: CDR1 SQVTM and CDR2 ANQGSEA. The CDR3 spans 16 residues. Here the CDR3 reads CSVESQGREAPDTQYF. As DNA, the CDR3 is TGCAGCGTTGAATCCCAGGGGCGAGAAGCCCCAGATACGCAGTATTTT.

This clonotype was found a few times. The V call is TRBV29-1, the J call TRBJ2-5; D ambiguous. CDR1 is SQVTM and CDR2 is ANQGSEA in the germline V gene. The ends were cut back, 4 bases at V and 5 bases at J, with 5 bases in the middle. The CDR3 runs to 10 residues. The CDR3 protein is CSVGTETQYF. DNA of the CDR3: TGCAGCGTTGGGACGGAGACCCAGTACTTC.

The chain combines TRBV28 with TRBJ2-1, with D perhaps TRBD2 (6 bases). The CDR3 has 14 residues. With 7 bases removed from V and 2 bases from J, the gap between germline ends came to 12 bases. Germline V gene lookup returns CDR1 MDHEN and CDR2 SYDVKM. CDR3: CASILSGAYNEQFF. In DNA, the CDR3 is TGTGCCAGCATCCTTAGCGGCGCCTACAATGAGCAGTTCTTC.

CDR3 bases: TGTGCCAGCGTGGGGGGTATAGCGGGGTCGCCCTACAATGAGCAGTTCTTC. It yields the protein CASVGGIAGSPYNEQFF. This chain joins TRBV12-3 or TRBV12-4 and TRBJ2-1; 8 positions agree with TRBD2. V shed 8 bases and J 2 bases; nucleotides not matched to a gene: 14. The length of the CDR3 is 17 residues.

This clonotype was observed a few times. V gene TRBV7-2 combines with J gene TRBJ2-1, with 10 positions matching TRBD2. The CDR3 contains 17 residues. V was clipped by 5 bases and J by 5 bases; unmatched bases: 12. Looked up from germline, CDR1 is SGHTA and CDR2 is FQGNSA. The CDR3 protein is CASSIQISGRTDNEQFF. CDR3 DNA sequence: TGTGCCAGCAGCATCCAAATTAGCGGGAGGACGGACAATGAGCAGTTCTTC.

This chain connects TRBV13 to TRBJ1-1; a possible D gene is TRBD1 (6 bases). The V end lost 5 bases, the J end lost 2 bases, and 12 bases lay between the germline ends. CDR1 PRHDT and CDR2 FYEKMQ come from the germline V gene (reference sequence). The CDR3 runs to 14 residues. CDR3 in amino acids: CASSATGTNTEAFF. The CDR3 region has the DNA TGTGCCAGCAGCGCAACAGGGACCAACACTGAAGCTTTCTTT. Complete variable domain (other parts from reference TRBV13 and TRBJ1-1): AAGVIQSPRHLIKEKRETATLKCYPIPRHDTVYWYQQGPGQDPQFLISFYEKMQSDKGSIPDRFSAQQFSDYHSELNMSSLELGDSALYFCASSATGTNTEAFFGQGTRLTVV.

This clonotype was detected ten times or more. V gene TRBV6-6 combines with J gene TRBJ1-5, with 7 bases identical to TRBD1. CDR1 is MNHNY and CDR2 is SVGAGI in the germline V gene (reference sequence). The junction had 5 bases not matched to a gene; V was cut back by 4 bases and J by 5 bases. The CDR3 sequence is 14 residues long. CDR3 nucleotides: TGTGCCAGCAGTTCCAGGGGGTCTTATCAGCCCCAGCATTTT. Its translation: CASSSRGSYQPQHF.

This clonotype was detected many times. The rearrangement links TRBV20-1 to TRBJ2-7; 7 bases fit TRBD2. Looked up from germline, CDR1 is DFQATT and CDR2 is SNEGSKA (reference sequence). Trimming removed 0 bases from V and 5 bases from J; junction bases left unmatched: 7. This CDR3 has 14 amino acids. The CDR3 spells CSARDGRERHEQYV. The CDR3 DNA reads TGCAGTGCTAGAGATGGGCGGGAGCGGCACGAGCAGTACGTC.

This clonotype has just a few counts. CDR3 DNA sequence: TGTGCCAGCAGCTCACCGGGACTAGCGGGTGGAGACTACGAGCAGTACTTC. Translation gives CASSSPGLAGGDYEQYF. The chain combines TRBV7-2 with TRBJ2-7; 12 bases line up with TRBD2. Germline CDR1 SGHTA, CDR2 FQGNSA. Trimming cost V 4 bases and J 3 bases; bases outside gene matches: 10. The CDR3 runs to 17 residues. Variable domain in full (rest from reference TRBV7-2 and TRBJ2-7): GAGVSQSPSNKVTEKGKDVELRCDPISGHTALYWYRQSLGQGLEFLIYFQGNSAPDKSGLPSDRFSAERTGGSVSTLTIQRTQQEDSAVYLCASSSPGLAGGDYEQYFGPGTRLTVT.